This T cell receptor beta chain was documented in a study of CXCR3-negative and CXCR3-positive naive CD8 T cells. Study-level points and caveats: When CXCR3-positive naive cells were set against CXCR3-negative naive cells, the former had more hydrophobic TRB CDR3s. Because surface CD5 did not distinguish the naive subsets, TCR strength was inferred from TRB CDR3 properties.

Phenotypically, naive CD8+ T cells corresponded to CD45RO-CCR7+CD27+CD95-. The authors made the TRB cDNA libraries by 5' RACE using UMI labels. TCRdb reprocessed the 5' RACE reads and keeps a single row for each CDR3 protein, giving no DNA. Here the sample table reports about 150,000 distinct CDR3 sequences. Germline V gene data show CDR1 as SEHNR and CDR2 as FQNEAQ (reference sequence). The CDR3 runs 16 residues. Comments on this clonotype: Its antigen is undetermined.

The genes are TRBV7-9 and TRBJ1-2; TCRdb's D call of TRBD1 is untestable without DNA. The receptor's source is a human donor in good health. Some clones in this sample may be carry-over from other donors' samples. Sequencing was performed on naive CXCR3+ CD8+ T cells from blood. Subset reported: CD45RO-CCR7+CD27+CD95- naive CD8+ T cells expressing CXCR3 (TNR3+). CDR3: CASSPMGGTGSYGYTF.